The rows below give T cell receptor beta chains drawn from one sample of a study of blood T cell repertoires in COVID-19. Sequencing was performed with immunoSEQ multiplex PCR; in TCRdb, only in-frame clones are kept and a portion is missing. The profile shows over 150,000 clones, about nine tenths of them singletons. The sample taken for sequencing was PBMCs or T cells enriched from blood (not recorded which). These receptors were obtained from a woman between 18 and 29 years old who had recovered from COVID-19. CDR3s include the opening cysteine and the closing phenylalanine or tryptophan. A D gene is named only where the DNA matches it firmly. Only some rows state a clone size, as once, few, many or a class for expanded clones.

j_gene: TRBJ2-7; v_gene: TRBV7-6; abundance: .; d_gene: TRBD1; CDR3nt: TGTGCCAGCAGCTTAGAAGTAGAGGGTCTAGGGGGCAACGAGCAGTACTTC; CDR3aa: CASSLEVEGLGGNEQYF
j_gene: TRBJ1-1; v_gene: TRBV28; abundance: .; d_gene: TRBD1; CDR3nt: TGTGCCAGCAGTTCGCGACAGGGGGCAAGAGGCACTGAAGCTTTCTTT; CDR3aa: CASSSRQGARGTEAFF
j_gene: TRBJ1-2; v_gene: TRBV30; abundance: .; d_gene: TRBD1; CDR3nt: TGTGCCTGGAGTTCGACAGGGGGTGGCTACACCTTC; CDR3aa: CAWSSTGGGYTF
j_gene: TRBJ2-2; v_gene: TRBV4-1; abundance: .; d_gene: TRBD2; CDR3nt: TGCGCCAGCAGCCAAGTCGGGCTAGCGGGGGTTCACGGGGAGCTGTTTTTT; CDR3aa: CASSQVGLAGVHGELFF
j_gene: TRBJ1-1; v_gene: TRBV11-2; abundance: .; d_gene: .; CDR3nt: TGTGCCAGCAGCTTCCATAACACTGAAGCTTTCTTT; CDR3aa: CASSFHNTEAFF
j_gene: TRBJ1-6; v_gene: TRBV5-1; abundance: .; d_gene: .; CDR3nt: TGCGCCAGCAGCTTGGGGATGGGGGCACACTATAATTCACCCCTCCACTTT; CDR3aa: CASSLGMGAHYNSPLHF
j_gene: TRBJ2-3; v_gene: TRBV24-1; abundance: once; d_gene: .; CDR3nt: TGTGCCACCAAGGACAGAAGCACAGATACGCAGTATTTT; CDR3aa: CATKDRSTDTQYF
j_gene: TRBJ2-3; v_gene: TRBV28; abundance: .; d_gene: .; CDR3nt: TGTGCCACAGACCTAGGTAAGTATTTT; CDR3aa: CATDLGKYF
j_gene: TRBJ2-5; v_gene: TRBV2; abundance: .; d_gene: .; CDR3nt: TGTGCCCCCAGCTCCGGCCCAAGGGGTGGCCAGTACTTC; CDR3aa: CAPSSGPRGGQYF
j_gene: TRBJ1-4; v_gene: TRBV2; abundance: .; d_gene: .; CDR3nt: TGTGCCAGCAGTGAGCGGCCGACTAATAATGAAAAACTGTTTTTT; CDR3aa: CASSERPTNNEKLFF
j_gene: TRBJ2-5; v_gene: TRBV19; abundance: .; d_gene: TRBD2; CDR3nt: TGTGCCAGTAGTGCTAGCGGGGGGGCCCCAGAGACCCAGTACTTC; CDR3aa: CASSASGGAPETQYF
j_gene: TRBJ1-6; v_gene: TRBV5-1; abundance: few; d_gene: .; CDR3nt: TGCGCCAGCAGCTTGTCCGGGGAAGGTAATTCACCCCTCCACTTT; CDR3aa: CASSLSGEGNSPLHF
j_gene: TRBJ1-1; v_gene: TRBV23-1; abundance: .; d_gene: .; CDR3nt: TGCGCCAGCAGTCAATCGGGGGGGAGAGGTGGTGAAGCTTTCTTT; CDR3aa: CASSQSGGRGGEAFF
j_gene: TRBJ1-4; v_gene: TRBV5-5; abundance: .; d_gene: TRBD1; CDR3nt: TGTGCCAGCAGTTCGGGACAGACGACAACTAATGAAAAACTGTTTTTT; CDR3aa: CASSSGQTTTNEKLFF
j_gene: TRBJ1-2; v_gene: TRBV3-1/TRBV3-2; abundance: .; d_gene: .; CDR3nt: TGTGCCAGCAGCCAAGATGTGGCCGTCTATGGCTACACCTTC; CDR3aa: CASSQDVAVYGYTF
j_gene: TRBJ2-5; v_gene: TRBV5-4; abundance: .; d_gene: TRBD2; CDR3nt: TGTGCCAGCAGCTTGGGAGGACTAGCGGACCAAGAGACCCAGTACTTC; CDR3aa: CASSLGGLADQETQYF
j_gene: TRBJ1-2; v_gene: TRBV12-3/TRBV12-4; abundance: .; d_gene: .; CDR3nt: TGTGCCAGCAGTTTGGGGCCAGGCTATGGCTACACCTTC; CDR3aa: CASSLGPGYGYTF
j_gene: TRBJ2-7; v_gene: TRBV28; abundance: .; d_gene: .; CDR3nt: TGTGCCAGCGGACCTGCGGGACGGAGGGGTTCCGAGCAGTACTTC; CDR3aa: CASGPAGRRGSEQYF
j_gene: TRBJ2-7; v_gene: TRBV14; abundance: .; d_gene: .; CDR3nt: TGTGCCAGCAGCCGCGGAGAACATTATGGGTCATACGAGCAGTACTTC; CDR3aa: CASSRGEHYGSYEQYF
j_gene: TRBJ2-1; v_gene: TRBV11-2; abundance: .; d_gene: .; CDR3nt: TGTGCCAGCAGCCGAACGGAGAGGAATTGGTCGTTCTTC; CDR3aa: CASSRTERNWSFF
j_gene: TRBJ1-2; v_gene: TRBV28; abundance: .; d_gene: .; CDR3nt: TGTGCCAGCAGCCCCCCCCGGAGCTGGGGCTACACCTTC; CDR3aa: CASSPPRSWGYTF
j_gene: TRBJ1-1; v_gene: TRBV28; abundance: .; d_gene: .; CDR3nt: TGTGCCAGCCTTCCCGGACGGGAGATCTACACTGAAGCTTTCTTT; CDR3aa: CASLPGREIYTEAFF
j_gene: TRBJ2-1; v_gene: TRBV19; abundance: .; d_gene: TRBD2; CDR3nt: TGTGCCAGTAGCCGGAGCGGGAGGGCCGGTTATGAGCAGTTCTTC; CDR3aa: CASSRSGRAGYEQFF
j_gene: TRBJ2-7; v_gene: TRBV30; abundance: .; d_gene: TRBD2; CDR3nt: TGTGCCTGTTATAGCGGGAGGACCTCCTACGAGCAGTACTTC; CDR3aa: CACYSGRTSYEQYF
j_gene: TRBJ2-2; v_gene: TRBV9; abundance: .; d_gene: .; CDR3nt: TGTGCCAGCAGCCCCCTGTCCAACACCGGGGAGCTGTTTTTT; CDR3aa: CASSPLSNTGELFF
j_gene: TRBJ1-4; v_gene: TRBV29-1; abundance: .; d_gene: .; CDR3nt: TGCAGCGTGGGCCAAATCGGTACGAATGAAAAACTGTTTTTT; CDR3aa: CSVGQIGTNEKLFF
j_gene: TRBJ2-7; v_gene: TRBV28; abundance: .; d_gene: TRBD1; CDR3nt: TGTGCCAGCACACACGCGGGACAGGGCTCCTACGAGCAGTACTTC; CDR3aa: CASTHAGQGSYEQYF
j_gene: TRBJ1-1; v_gene: TRBV6-5; abundance: .; d_gene: .; CDR3nt: TGTGCCAGCAGTAGATTGACAGCCACGAACACTGAAGCTTTCTTT; CDR3aa: CASSRLTATNTEAFF